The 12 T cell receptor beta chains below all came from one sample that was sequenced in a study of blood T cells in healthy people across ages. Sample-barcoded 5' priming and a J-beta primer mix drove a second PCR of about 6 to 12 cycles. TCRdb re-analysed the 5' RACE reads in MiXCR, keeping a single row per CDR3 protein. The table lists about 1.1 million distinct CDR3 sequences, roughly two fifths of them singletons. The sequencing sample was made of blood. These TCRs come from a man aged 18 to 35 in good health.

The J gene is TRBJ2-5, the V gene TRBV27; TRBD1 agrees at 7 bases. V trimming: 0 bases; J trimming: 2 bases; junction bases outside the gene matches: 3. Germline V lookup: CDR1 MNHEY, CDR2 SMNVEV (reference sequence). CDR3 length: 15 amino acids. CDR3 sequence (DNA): TGTGCCAGCAGTTTATCGGACAGGTCTCAAGAGACCCAGTACTTC. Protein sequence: CASSLSDRSQETQYF.

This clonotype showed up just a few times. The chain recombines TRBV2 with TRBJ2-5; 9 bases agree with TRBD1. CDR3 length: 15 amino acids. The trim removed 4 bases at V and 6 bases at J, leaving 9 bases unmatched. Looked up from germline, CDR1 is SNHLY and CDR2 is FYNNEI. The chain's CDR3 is CASSAPGQGIQTQYF. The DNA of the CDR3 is TGTGCCAGCAGTGCCCCGGGACAGGGAATACAGACCCAGTACTTC.

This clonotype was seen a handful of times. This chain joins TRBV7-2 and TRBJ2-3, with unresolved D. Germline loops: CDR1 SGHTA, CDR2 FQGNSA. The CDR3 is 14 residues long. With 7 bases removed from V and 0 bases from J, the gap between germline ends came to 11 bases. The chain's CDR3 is CASTKQSSTDTQYF. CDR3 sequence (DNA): TGTGCCAGCACCAAACAGTCTAGCACAGATACGCAGTATTTT.

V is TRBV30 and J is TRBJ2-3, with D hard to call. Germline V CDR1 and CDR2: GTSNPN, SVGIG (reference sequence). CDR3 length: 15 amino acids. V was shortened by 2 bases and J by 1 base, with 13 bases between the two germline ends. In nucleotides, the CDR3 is TGTGCCTGGAGTATTGGTAGTCGGCGCACAGATACGCAGTATTTT. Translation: CAWSIGSRRTDTQYF.

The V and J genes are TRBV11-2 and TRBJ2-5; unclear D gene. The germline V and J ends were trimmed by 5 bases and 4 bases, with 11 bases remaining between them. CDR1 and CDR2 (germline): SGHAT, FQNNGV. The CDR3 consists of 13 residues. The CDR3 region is CASSHRLAETQYF. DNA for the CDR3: TGTGCCAGCAGCCATCGCTTGGCAGAGACCCAGTACTTC.

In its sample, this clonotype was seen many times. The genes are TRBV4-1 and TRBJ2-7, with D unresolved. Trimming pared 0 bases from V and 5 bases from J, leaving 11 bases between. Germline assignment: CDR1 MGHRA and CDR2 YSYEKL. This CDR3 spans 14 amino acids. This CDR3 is CASSQDPGRNEQYF. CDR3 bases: TGCGCCAGCAGCCAAGATCCAGGTCGAAACGAGCAGTACTTC.

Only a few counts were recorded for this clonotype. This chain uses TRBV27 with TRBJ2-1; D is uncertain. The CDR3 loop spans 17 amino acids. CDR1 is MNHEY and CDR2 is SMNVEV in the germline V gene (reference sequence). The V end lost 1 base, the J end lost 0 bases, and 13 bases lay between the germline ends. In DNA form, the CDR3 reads TGTGCCAGCAGTTTATACCCGCCAGCGTCCTCCTACAATGAGCAGTTCTTC. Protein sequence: CASSLYPPASSYNEQFF.

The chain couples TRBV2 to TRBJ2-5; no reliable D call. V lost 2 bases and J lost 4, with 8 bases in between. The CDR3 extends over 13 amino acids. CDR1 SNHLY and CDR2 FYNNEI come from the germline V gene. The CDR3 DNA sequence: TGTGCCAGCAGTGAATCGTTGGCAGAGACCCAGTACTTC. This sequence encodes CASSESLAETQYF. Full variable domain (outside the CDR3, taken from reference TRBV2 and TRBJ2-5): EPEVTQTPSHQVTQMGQEVILRCVPISNHLYFYWYRQILGQKVEFLVSFYNNEISEKSEIFDDQFSVERPDGSNFTLKIRSTKLEDSAMYFCASSESLAETQYFGPGTRLLVL.

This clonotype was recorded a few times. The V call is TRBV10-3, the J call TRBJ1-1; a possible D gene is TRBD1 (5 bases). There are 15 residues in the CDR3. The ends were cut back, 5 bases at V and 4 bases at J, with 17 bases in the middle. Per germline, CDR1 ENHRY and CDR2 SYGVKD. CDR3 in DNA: TGTGCCATCAGTCGGGGCGGGACGGTGGGCACTGAAGCTTTCTTT. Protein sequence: CAISRGGTVGTEAFF.

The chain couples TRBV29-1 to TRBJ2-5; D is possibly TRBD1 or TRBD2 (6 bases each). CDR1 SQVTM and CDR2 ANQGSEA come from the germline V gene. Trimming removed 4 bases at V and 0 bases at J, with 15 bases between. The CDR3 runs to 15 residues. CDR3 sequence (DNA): TGCAGCGTTGCCAGGATTAGGGGGGACCAAGAGACCCAGTACTTC. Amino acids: CSVARIRGDQETQYF.

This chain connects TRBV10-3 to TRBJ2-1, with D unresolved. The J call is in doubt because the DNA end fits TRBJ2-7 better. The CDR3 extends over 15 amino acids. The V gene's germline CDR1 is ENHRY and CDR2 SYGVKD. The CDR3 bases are TGTGCCTCAAAATCGTCGGGTCTGACCTACAATGAGCAGTACTTC. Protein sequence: CASKSSGLTYNEQYF.

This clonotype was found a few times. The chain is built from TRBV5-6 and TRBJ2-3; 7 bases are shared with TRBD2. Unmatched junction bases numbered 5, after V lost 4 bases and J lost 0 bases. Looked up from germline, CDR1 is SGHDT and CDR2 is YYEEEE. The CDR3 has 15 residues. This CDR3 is CASSEGGISTDTQYF. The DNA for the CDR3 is TGTGCCAGCAGCGAGGGAGGGATTAGCACAGATACGCAGTATTTT.